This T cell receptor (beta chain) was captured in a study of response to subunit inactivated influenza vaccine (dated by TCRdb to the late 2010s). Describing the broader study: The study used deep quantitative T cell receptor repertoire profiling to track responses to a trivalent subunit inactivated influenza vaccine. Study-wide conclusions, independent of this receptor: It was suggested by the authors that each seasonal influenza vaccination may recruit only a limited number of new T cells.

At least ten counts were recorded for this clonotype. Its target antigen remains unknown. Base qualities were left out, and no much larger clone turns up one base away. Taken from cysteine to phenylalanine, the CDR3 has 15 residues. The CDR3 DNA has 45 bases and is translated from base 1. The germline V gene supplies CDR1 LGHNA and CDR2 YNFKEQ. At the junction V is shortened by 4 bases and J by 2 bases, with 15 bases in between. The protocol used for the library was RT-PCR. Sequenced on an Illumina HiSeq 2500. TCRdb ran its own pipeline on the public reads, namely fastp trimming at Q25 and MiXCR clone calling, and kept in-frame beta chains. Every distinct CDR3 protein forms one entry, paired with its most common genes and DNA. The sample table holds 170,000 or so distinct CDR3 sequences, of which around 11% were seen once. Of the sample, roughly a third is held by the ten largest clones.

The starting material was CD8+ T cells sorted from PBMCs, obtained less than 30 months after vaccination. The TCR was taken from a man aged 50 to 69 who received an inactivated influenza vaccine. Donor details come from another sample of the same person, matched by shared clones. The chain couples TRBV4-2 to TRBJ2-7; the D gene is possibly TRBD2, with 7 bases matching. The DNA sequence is TGTGCCAGCAGCCCAGGGGCTAGCGGTACCTACGAGCAGTACTTC. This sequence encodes CASSPGASGTYEQYF.